The 11 T cell receptor beta chains in this list originate from one sample, sequenced in a study of response to subunit inactivated influenza vaccine (dated by TCRdb to 2016 to 2019). Library creation used RT-PCR. Sequencing was carried out with an Illumina HiSeq 2500. The raw public data were reprocessed by TCRdb itself: fastp quality trimming at Q25, MiXCR clonotype calling, in-frame beta chains only. Each CDR3 protein appears once, grouped with its most common genes and DNA. For this sample the table gives a few hundred thousand distinct CDR3 sequences, of which around 15% were detected only once. The ten largest clones represent 11% of the sample. The sequencing here drew on PBMCs from blood, taken approximately 12 days after vaccination. The receptors derive from a man in his fifties who received an inactivated influenza vaccine. Donor details come from another sample of the same person, matched by shared clones.

This clonotype was observed many times. The chain joins TRBV10-3 to TRBJ2-7; 7 bases are shared with TRBD1. The germline CDR1 and CDR2 sequences are ENHRY and SYGVKD. V shed 0 bases, J shed 4 bases, and the junction held 3 bases outside the gene matches. CDR3 length: 14 residues. This chain's CDR3 is CAISESGTAYEQYF. In DNA, the CDR3 is TGTGCCATCAGTGAGTCGGGGACAGCTTACGAGCAGTACTTC.

The V gene is TRBV5-4, the J gene TRBJ2-4; 7 bases map to TRBD1. The germline V gene encodes CDR1 SGHNT and CDR2 YYREEE (reference sequence). The CDR3 is 15 residues long. V lost 4 bases, J lost 2 bases, and 6 bases stayed unmatched. The CDR3 bases are TGTGCCAGCAGCCCCGAGACAGGGTCCAAAAACATTCAGTACTTC. This translates into CASSPETGSKNIQYF.

The table lists this clonotype with a count of one. The chain employs TRBV20-1 and TRBJ2-1; D is perhaps TRBD2 (7 bases). CDR3 size: 16 residues. V was shortened by 4 bases and J by 0 bases, with 16 bases between the two germline ends. Germline V gene data show CDR1 as DFQATT and CDR2 as SNEGSKA (reference sequence). CDR3 sequence: CSATSYGGPSYNEQFF. DNA of the CDR3: TGCAGTGCTACCTCTTACGGGGGGCCCTCCTACAATGAGCAGTTCTTC.

The chain couples TRBV7-6 to TRBJ2-5; TRBD2 might be the D (5 bases). Germline V lookup: CDR1 SGHVS, CDR2 FNYEAQ. V lost 4 bases, J lost 10 bases, and 19 bases lay in between. This CDR3 comprises 14 residues. CDR3 bases: TGTGCCAGCAGCTCACCTGGGCGCGTAGAGGGCCAGTACTTC. This codes for CASSSPGRVEGQYF.

This clonotype was seen many times. The rearrangement links TRBV29-1 to TRBJ2-2; 8 bases are a match to TRBD2. J was trimmed by 9 bases and V by 7 bases; bases with no gene match: 7. The germline V gene has CDR1 SQVTM and CDR2 ANQGSEA. The CDR3 extends over 12 amino acids. CDR3 sequence reads: CSALGGRRELFF. The CDR3 DNA is TGCAGCGCCCTGGGCGGGAGGCGGGAGCTGTTTTTT.

CDR3 loop: CASSADRGLYEQYF. The CDR3 region has the DNA TGTGCCAGCAGTGCGGACAGGGGGTTGTACGAGCAGTACTTC. This chain links TRBV2 with TRBJ2-7; TRBD1 agrees at 10 bases. Germline values: CDR1 SNHLY, CDR2 FYNNEI. This CDR3 spans 14 amino acids. Losses at the gene ends were 4 bases for V and 4 bases for J; bases not matched to a gene: 4.

This clonotype was found a few times. One end of the junction varies from germline; a read error may be responsible. J is TRBJ2-7 and V is TRBV20-1; the match to TRBD2 covers 14 bases. The CDR3 contains 15 residues. Germline CDR1 is DFQATT and CDR2 is SNEGSKA (reference sequence). CDR3 coding DNA: TGCAGTGTTAGACGGACTAGCGGGAGGACGTTCGAGCAGTACTTC. Translation gives CSVRRTSGRTFEQYF.

This clonotype was seen a handful of times. J is TRBJ1-4 and V is TRBV7-9; D not certain. The CDR3 spans 14 residues. The germline gives CDR1 SEHNR, CDR2 FQNEAQ (reference sequence). Trimming removed 5 bases at V and 0 bases at J, with 7 bases between. In DNA, the CDR3 is TGTGCCAGCAGCGAAGGGTCAACTAATGAAAAACTGTTTTTT. Encoded protein: CASSEGSTNEKLFF.

This clonotype has a handful of counts. This chain connects TRBV9 to TRBJ1-1; D possibly corresponds to TRBD1 (6 bases). The length of the CDR3 is 14 residues. The germline CDR1 and CDR2 sequences are SGDLS and YYNGEE. The V end was cut by 4 bases, the J end by 6 bases, with 16 bases between. Here the CDR3 DNA reads TGTGCCAGCAGCTCCCGGACAGACGGCTCTGAAGCTTTCTTT. This gives the protein CASSSRTDGSEAFF.

This clonotype was observed a handful of times. This chain connects TRBV5-5 to TRBJ2-2, with 7 bases fitting TRBD1. CDR3 length equals 16 residues. Germline CDR1 SGHKS, CDR2 YYEKEE (reference sequence). Losses at the gene ends were 3 bases for V and 0 bases for J; bases not matched to a gene: 5. The CDR3 nucleotides are TGTGCCAGCAGCTACGGGACAGCGGCGAACACCGGGGAGCTGTTTTTT. Translated, it gives CASSYGTAANTGELFF.

This clonotype was seen only a few times. V and J are TRBV7-8 and TRBJ1-1, with D hard to call. The V end was cut by 2 bases, the J end by 1 base, with 8 bases between. This CDR3 contains 14 residues. Germline V gene lookup returns CDR1 SGHVS and CDR2 FQNEAQ. The CDR3: CASSLQAGNTEAFF. The CDR3 region has the DNA TGTGCCAGCAGCTTACAGGCGGGGAACACTGAAGCTTTCTTT.